Listed below are T cell receptor beta chains from one sample, sequenced in a study of CD8 T cells in ankylosing spondylitis. TCRdb called the 5' RACE reads again in MiXCR, with one record for every CDR3 protein. This sample has 340,000 or so distinct CDR3 sequences, with about 14% found just once. Sequencing was done on a sample of blood, either unsorted or a sorted T cell fraction (not recorded which). The receptors here all came from a male donor with ankylosing spondylitis or in good health (not recorded which). CDR3s include the opening cysteine and the closing phenylalanine or tryptophan. A D gene is named only where the DNA matches it firmly. Expanded clones get a size class; other rows say once, few or many, or leave the size out.

V,J,size,D,CDR3,DNA
TRBV27,TRBJ2-7,many,TRBD2,CASSPGLAVYEQYF,TGTGCCAGCAGTCCGGGACTAGCGGTATACGAGCAGTACTTC
TRBV20-1,TRBJ1-5,few,-,CSASRSSNQPQHF,TGCAGTGCCTCTAGGAGTAGCAATCAGCCCCAGCATTTT
TRBV5-1,TRBJ2-7,many,-,CASSPNVGSYEQYF,TGCGCCAGCAGCCCGAATGTGGGTTCCTACGAGCAGTACTTC
TRBV5-1,TRBJ2-7,many,TRBD2,CASSLVGGNEQYF,TGCGCCAGCAGCTTGGTGGGGGGGAACGAGCAGTACTTC
TRBV5-1,TRBJ1-4,-,-,CASSLTVGIEKLFF,TGCGCCAGCAGCTTGACTGTAGGGATTGAAAAACTGTTTTTT
TRBV5-1,TRBJ1-2,few,-,CAGMRGSSGYTF,TGCGCCGGGATGCGGGGAAGTAGTGGCTACACCTTC
TRBV4-1,TRBJ2-3,-,-,CASSHPTGYGATDTQYF,TGCGCCAGCAGCCATCCCACAGGGTACGGAGCCACAGATACGCAGTATTTT
TRBV12-3/TRBV12-4,TRBJ2-7,few,TRBD2,CASRRTSGVYEQYF,TGTGCCAGCAGACGGACTAGCGGGGTCTACGAGCAGTACTTC
TRBV5-1,TRBJ2-7,few,-,CASSLEAGVEQYF,TGCGCCAGCAGCTTGGAGGCAGGGGTCGAGCAGTACTTC
TRBV6-1,TRBJ1-1,-,-,CASSDGSDTEAFF,TGTGCCAGCAGTGATGGGTCAGACACTGAAGCTTTCTTT
TRBV6-5,TRBJ2-1,many,TRBD2,CASSYGGLAGGNEQFF,TGTGCCAGCAGTTACGGGGGACTAGCGGGAGGCAATGAGCAGTTCTTC
TRBV19,TRBJ2-7,-,-,CASKGGDRSYEQYF,TGTGCCAGTAAAGGAGGGGACAGAAGCTACGAGCAGTACTTC
TRBV15,TRBJ2-3,-,TRBD2,CATSRGRAGGPTDTQYF,TGTGCCACCAGCAGAGGGAGGGCGGGGGGGCCGACAGATACGCAGTATTTT
TRBV27,TRBJ2-1,-,TRBD1,CASSSWTGGLSSYNEQFF,TGTGCCAGCAGTTCCTGGACAGGGGGCCTTAGCTCCTACAATGAGCAGTTCTTC
TRBV9,TRBJ1-1,-,-,CASSVESSAVF,TGTGCCAGCAGCGTAGAAAGTTCCGCGGTCTTT
TRBV5-1,TRBJ1-1,few,TRBD1,CASSLGQGGLRMNTEAFF,TGCGCCAGCAGCTTGGGACAGGGTGGTCTTCGCATGAACACTGAAGCTTTCTTT
TRBV11-2,TRBJ2-3,-,TRBD2,CASSLTESSGTWVTDTQYF,TGTGCCAGCAGCTTAACAGAGTCTAGCGGGACTTGGGTGACAGATACGCAGTATTTT
TRBV5-1,TRBJ2-7,-,TRBD1,CASSLTGGMGTYEQYF,TGCGCCAGCAGCTTGACAGGGGGTATGGGGACCTACGAGCAGTACTTC
TRBV6-1,TRBJ1-4,-,-,CASRTLGPRSNEKLFF,TGTGCCAGCCGAACGTTAGGTCCTCGAAGCAATGAAAAACTGTTTTTT
TRBV20-1,TRBJ2-1,once,TRBD2,CSASRLAGGFGNEQFF,TGCAGTGCTAGTAGACTAGCGGGAGGGTTCGGGAATGAGCAGTTCTTC
TRBV5-1,TRBJ2-5,few,TRBD2,CASSFGTSGWETQYF,TGCGCCAGCAGCTTCGGGACTAGCGGATGGGAGACCCAGTACTTC
TRBV7-6,TRBJ2-2,few,-,CASSLARGALNTGELFF,TGTGCCAGCAGCTTAGCGCGGGGAGCGCTTAACACCGGGGAGCTGTTTTTT